This T cell receptor (beta chain) was recorded in a study of shared T cell receptors in the human thymus. Data came from immunoSEQ multiplex PCR; TCRdb stores just in-frame clones and leaves some out. The repertoire holds over 650,000 clones, with 87% as singletons. V lost 6 bases, J lost 6 bases, and 13 bases stayed unmatched. The CDR3 is 16 residues long. The V gene's germline CDR1 is MDHEN and CDR2 SYDVKM. The same data also went into a second study, on human thymus T cells. This second study notes: Corrective cardiac operations yielded the resected thymus tissue. V and J gene usage appeared biased in thymic and blood repertoires. Related research described thymic repertoires that were highly overlapping among unrelated individuals.

Sequencing was done on a sample of thymocytes. V is TRBV28 and J is TRBJ1-5, with 8 nucleotides matching TRBD1. This TCR came from a boy younger than two with a congenital heart defect. CDR3 sequence reads: CASRPHGGQGSQPQHF. In DNA, the CDR3 is TGTGCCAGCAGACCACACGGAGGACAGGGCAGTCAGCCCCAGCATTTT.